This T cell receptor beta chain is drawn from a study of blood T cell repertoires in COVID-19. Study-level information: Acute-phase and convalescent COVID-19 samples originated in the United States, Italy and Spain. T cells, B-cell-depleted T cells, or PBMCs provided the cDNA or gDNA that served as material.

Authors' analysis steps: Estimates of nucleated cell counts were drawn from the amplification of reference gene primers. TCRdb's copy holds only in-frame clones and misses some; the assay was immunoSEQ multiplex PCR. V and J calls and clone size come straight from that table; D and trimming were deduced from the DNA. The sample has about 120,000 clones, around 88% seen once. Per germline, CDR1 SGHRS and CDR2 YFSETQ. This CDR3 comprises 16 residues. V was pared by 7 bases and J by 2 bases, with 19 bases between. This clonotype was sampled from a woman in her forties or fifties with active or convalescent COVID-19. The chain joins TRBV5-1 to TRBJ2-1, with D possibly matching TRBD2 (6 bases). Sequenced material: peripheral blood. The CDR3 loop is CASSSGASAPYNEQFF. The CDR3 coding sequence is TGCGCCAGCTCGTCCGGGGCTAGCGCCCCCTACAATGAGCAGTTCTTC.